These 17 T cell receptor beta chains came from one sample sequenced in a study of identical twins. Using its own MiXCR run on the 5' RACE reads, TCRdb lists one record per CDR3 protein. The data contain hundreds of thousands of distinct CDR3 sequences, 9% to 15% of them singletons. These data are also associated with another study on yellow fever vaccine responses in identical twins.

The sequenced sample was PBMCs. All receptors derive from a woman younger than 35 in good health.

This clonotype occurred a few times. This rearrangement joins TRBV20-1 to TRBJ2-7, with 11 bases aligning to TRBD2. Germline V lookup: CDR1 DFQATT, CDR2 SNEGSKA (reference sequence). This CDR3 has 13 amino acids. J gave up 6 bases and V 5 bases, and 6 bases lay outside the gene matches. The CDR3 reads CSARELAGGEQYF. The CDR3 DNA reads TGCAGTGCTCGCGAGCTAGCGGGAGGCGAGCAGTACTTC.

This clonotype was observed a few times. J is TRBJ1-2 and V is TRBV5-1; D gene unclear. Trimming pared 0 bases from V and 3 bases from J, leaving 15 bases between. Germline V gene sequence: CDR1 SGHRS, CDR2 YFSETQ. The CDR3 extends over 16 amino acids. As DNA, the CDR3 is TGCGCCAGCAGCTTGGTCTGGAGGGCTCCGCACTATGGCTACACCTTC. Amino acids: CASSLVWRAPHYGYTF.

The gene calls are TRBV20-1 and TRBJ2-2, with 10 bases lining up with TRBD1. Germline CDR1 and CDR2: DFQATT and SNEGSKA (reference sequence). J gave up 6 bases and V 2 bases, and 12 bases lay outside the gene matches. The length of the CDR3 is 17 residues. CDR3: CSARPTEDRGLAGELFF. CDR3 bases: TGCAGTGCTAGACCCACCGAGGACAGGGGGTTGGCCGGGGAGCTGTTTTTT.

The chain has TRBV7-8 and TRBJ2-6; the D is unclear. CDR1 is SGHVS, CDR2 FQNEAQ, per germline. The CDR3 totals 16 residues. V was shortened by 1 base and J by 1 base, with 8 bases between the two germline ends. The CDR3, as DNA: TGTGCCAGCAGCTTAGTTGGCAGGTCTGGGGCCAACGTCCTGACTTTC. Translated: CASSLVGRSGANVLTF.

The chain uses TRBV12-3 or TRBV12-4 and TRBJ1-4; 8 bases agree with TRBD1. The V and J ends lost 6 bases and 5 bases, in that order; junction bases with no gene match: 8. The CDR3 consists of 15 residues. The CDR3 here is CASRTGTGSNEKLFF. Written as DNA, the CDR3 is TGTGCCAGCAGAACCGGGACAGGTTCGAATGAAAAACTGTTTTTT.

This clonotype has a handful of counts. The chain couples TRBV5-1 to TRBJ2-1; D possibly uses TRBD1 or TRBD2 (6 bases each). The CDR3 is 17 amino acids. Germline V lookup: CDR1 SGHRS, CDR2 YFSETQ. Trimming took 1 base from V and 0 from J, leaving 14 bases between them. The CDR3 reads CASSLTPGGLSYNEQFF. As DNA, the CDR3 is TGCGCCAGCAGCTTGACACCCGGGGGCCTCTCCTACAATGAGCAGTTCTTC.

This clonotype was counted at least ten times. This chain connects TRBV10-3 to TRBJ2-2; perhaps TRBD1 as D (6 bases). CDR1 is ENHRY, CDR2 SYGVKD, per germline. V lost 10 bases and J lost 2, with 17 bases in between. The CDR3 has 15 amino acids. The CDR3 loop reads CATGGGQINTGELFF. The CDR3 bases are TGTGCCACGGGCGGAGGACAGATAAACACCGGGGAGCTGTTTTTT.

In its sample, this clonotype was seen a few times. The chain is built from TRBV5-3 and TRBJ2-7; D uncertain. TRBV5-3 is labeled an ORF, and its function is uncertain. This CDR3 is 11 amino acids long. V gave up 0 bases and J gave up 3 bases, with 1 base separating them. CDR3 amino acids: CARSLDYEQYV. DNA for the CDR3: TGTGCCAGAAGCTTGGACTACGAGCAGTACGTC.

The chain recombines TRBV7-8 with TRBJ2-2; 13 nucleotides align to TRBD2. Germline loops: CDR1 SGHVS, CDR2 FQNEAQ. The length of the CDR3 is 20 residues. The J segment lost 0 bases and the V segment lost 5 bases, leaving 12 bases of the junction unmatched. The CDR3 region is CASSPSQLAGGSPNTGELFF. The CDR3 DNA follows: TGTGCCAGCAGCCCCTCCCAACTAGCGGGAGGGTCCCCGAACACCGGGGAGCTGTTTTTT.

J is TRBJ2-7 and V is TRBV20-1, with TRBD2 matching over 10 bases. The CDR3 extends over 15 amino acids. Germline-derived CDR1 and CDR2 are DFQATT and SNEGSKA (reference sequence). V gave up 1 base and J gave up 4 bases; unmatched junction bases: 7. CDR3 amino acids: CSARGLSSGRYEQYF. The CDR3, as DNA: TGCAGTGCTAGAGGTCTGTCTAGCGGGAGATACGAGCAGTACTTC.

Only a few counts were recorded for this clonotype. The genes are TRBV12-3 or TRBV12-4 and TRBJ2-2; 8 nucleotides agree with TRBD1. The CDR3 length is 15 residues. J was trimmed by 7 bases and V by 5 bases; bases with no gene match: 9. CDR3: CASSQQGVGFGELFF. The CDR3 DNA reads TGTGCCAGCAGTCAACAGGGGGTAGGGTTCGGGGAGCTGTTTTTT.

The chain recombines TRBV12-3 or TRBV12-4 with TRBJ1-5; the match to TRBD1 covers 8 bases. The CDR3 contains 15 residues. V shed 1 base and J 4 bases; nucleotides not matched to a gene: 3. The CDR3 nucleotides are TGTGCCAGCAGTTTAGGGGGACAGGATAATCAGCCCCAGCATTTT. Residues: CASSLGGQDNQPQHF.

This clonotype has only a few counts. V and J are TRBV2 and TRBJ2-5; the D is unclear. Trimming shortened V by 2 bases and J by 6 bases, and 7 bases separated the two germline ends. CDR1 and CDR2 (germline): SNHLY, FYNNEI. The CDR3 sequence is 12 residues long. The CDR3 DNA follows: TGTGCCAGCAGTGAAATGGGGAAGACCCAGTACTTC. Its protein product is CASSEMGKTQYF. The whole variable domain, filled in from reference TRBV2 and TRBJ2-5, reads EPEVTQTPSHQVTQMGQEVILRCVPISNHLYFYWYRQILGQKVEFLVSFYNNEISEKSEIFDDQFSVERPDGSNFTLKIRSTKLEDSAMYFCASSEMGKTQYFGPGTRLLVL.

This chain links TRBV11-2 with TRBJ2-1, with D possibly TRBD1 on 5 matching bases. CDR1 and CDR2 from the germline V gene are SGHAT and FQNNGV. There are 16 residues in the CDR3. The V gene lost 5 bases and the J gene lost 8 bases, with 22 bases spanning the gap. CDR3 region: CASSPPRQGPYHEQFF. CDR3 DNA sequence: TGTGCCAGCAGCCCCCCCCGGCAGGGCCCATACCATGAGCAGTTCTTC.

The rearrangement links TRBV15 to TRBJ2-1; 12 positions agree with TRBD2. V lost 1 base to trimming and J lost 2 bases; unmatched junction nucleotides: 6. Germline values: CDR1 LNHNV, CDR2 YYDKDF (reference sequence). The CDR3 length is 18 residues. The CDR3 bases are TGTGCCACCAGCAGAGCTGGGTCTAGCGGGGGGGCCTACAATGAGCAGTTCTTC. Translating it yields CATSRAGSSGGAYNEQFF.

This clonotype was seen a few times. V and J are TRBV20-1 and TRBJ2-3, with TRBD2 identical over 12 bases. The trim removed 4 bases at V and 0 bases at J, leaving 2 bases unmatched. In germline, CDR1 is DFQATT, CDR2 SNEGSKA (reference sequence). This CDR3 is built from 15 residues. CDR3 sequence (DNA): TGCAGTGCTAACGGACTAGCGGGGAGCACAGATACGCAGTATTTT. Protein sequence: CSANGLAGSTDTQYF.

This clonotype was observed a handful of times. The chain uses TRBV7-9 and TRBJ2-1; D gene unclear. The V gene lost 1 base and the J gene lost 7 bases, with 8 bases spanning the gap. The CDR3 loop spans 13 amino acids. From germline, CDR1 is SEHNR and CDR2 FQNEAQ (reference sequence). The CDR3 loop is CASSLVGENEQFF. The CDR3 DNA sequence: TGTGCCAGCAGCTTAGTGGGTGAGAATGAGCAGTTCTTC.